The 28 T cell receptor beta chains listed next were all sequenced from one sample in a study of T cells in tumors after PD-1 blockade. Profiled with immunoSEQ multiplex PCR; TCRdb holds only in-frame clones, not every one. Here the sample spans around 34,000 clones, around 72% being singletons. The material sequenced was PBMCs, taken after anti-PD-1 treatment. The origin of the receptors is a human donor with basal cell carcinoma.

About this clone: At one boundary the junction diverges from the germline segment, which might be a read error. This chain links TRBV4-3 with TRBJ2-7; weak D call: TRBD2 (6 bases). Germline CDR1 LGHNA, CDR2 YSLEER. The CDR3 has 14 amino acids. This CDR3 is CASSPSVTSSEQYF. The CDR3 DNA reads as TGCGCCAGCAGCCCTAGCGTTACCTCCTCCGAGCAGTACTTC.

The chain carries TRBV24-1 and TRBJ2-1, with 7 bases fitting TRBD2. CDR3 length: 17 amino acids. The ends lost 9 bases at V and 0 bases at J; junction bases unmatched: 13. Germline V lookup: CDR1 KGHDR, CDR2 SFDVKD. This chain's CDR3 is CATLGGGPLSSYNEQFF. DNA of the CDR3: TGTGCCACCCTGGGGGGAGGGCCCCTTAGCTCCTACAATGAGCAGTTCTTC.

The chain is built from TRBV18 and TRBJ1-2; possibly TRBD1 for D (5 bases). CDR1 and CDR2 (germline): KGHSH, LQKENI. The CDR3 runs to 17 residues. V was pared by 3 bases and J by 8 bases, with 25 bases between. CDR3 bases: TGTGCCAGCTCACCGAATACAGGTTCGACAGCCTCTAACGGCTACACCTTC. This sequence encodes CASSPNTGSTASNGYTF.

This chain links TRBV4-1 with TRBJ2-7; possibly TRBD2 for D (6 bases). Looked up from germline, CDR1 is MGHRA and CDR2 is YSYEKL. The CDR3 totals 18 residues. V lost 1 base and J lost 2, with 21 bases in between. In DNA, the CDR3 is TGCGCCAGCAGCCAAGGGTTTTTCGGAGGGCCTCGCGCCTACGAGCAGTACTTC. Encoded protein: CASSQGFFGGPRAYEQYF.

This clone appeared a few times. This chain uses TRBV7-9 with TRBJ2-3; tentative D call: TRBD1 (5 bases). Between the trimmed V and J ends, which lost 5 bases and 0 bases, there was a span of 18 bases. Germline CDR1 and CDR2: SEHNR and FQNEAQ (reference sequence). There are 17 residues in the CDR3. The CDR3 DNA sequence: TGTGCCAGCAGCCCTCCTATGGGGCGACGTAGCACAGATACGCAGTATTTT. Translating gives CASSPPMGRRSTDTQYF.

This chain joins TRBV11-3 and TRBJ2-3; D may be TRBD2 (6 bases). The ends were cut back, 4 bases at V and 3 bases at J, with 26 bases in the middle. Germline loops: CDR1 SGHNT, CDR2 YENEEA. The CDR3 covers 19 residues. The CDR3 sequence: CASSSPFPSGLARTDTQYF. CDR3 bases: TGTGCCAGCAGCTCCCCCTTCCCCTCGGGGCTAGCGAGGACAGATACGCAGTATTTT.

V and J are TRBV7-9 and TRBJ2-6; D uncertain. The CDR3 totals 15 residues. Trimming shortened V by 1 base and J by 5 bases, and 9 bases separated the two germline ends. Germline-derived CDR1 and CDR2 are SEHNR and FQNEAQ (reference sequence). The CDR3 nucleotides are TGTGCCAGCAGCTTAGGTGCATCAAGGGCCAACGTCCTGACTTTC. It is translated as CASSLGASRANVLTF.

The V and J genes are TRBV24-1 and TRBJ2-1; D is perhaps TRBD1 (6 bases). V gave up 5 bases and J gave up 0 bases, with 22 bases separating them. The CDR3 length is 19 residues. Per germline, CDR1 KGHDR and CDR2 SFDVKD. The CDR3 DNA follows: TGTGCCACCAGTGTCACCACAGGGCTTCTCAAGAACTCCTACAATGAGCAGTTCTTC. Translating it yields CATSVTTGLLKNSYNEQFF.

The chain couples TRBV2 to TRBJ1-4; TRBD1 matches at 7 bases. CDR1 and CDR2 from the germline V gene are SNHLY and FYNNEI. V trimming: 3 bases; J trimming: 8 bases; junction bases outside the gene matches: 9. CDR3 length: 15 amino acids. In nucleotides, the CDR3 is TGTGCCAGCAGTGACCTCGGGACAGCCAAGGAAAAACTGTTTTTT. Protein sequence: CASSDLGTAKEKLFF. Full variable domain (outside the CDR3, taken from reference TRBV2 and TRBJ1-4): EPEVTQTPSHQVTQMGQEVILRCVPISNHLYFYWYRQILGQKVEFLVSFYNNEISEKSEIFDDQFSVERPDGSNFTLKIRSTKLEDSAMYFCASSDLGTAKEKLFFGSGTQLSVL.

CDR3 sequence (DNA): TGTGCCAGCAGCTTGTCCCGACAGGCCACTAATGAAAAACTGTTTTTT. Amino acid sequence: CASSLSRQATNEKLFF. The chain recombines TRBV5-5 with TRBJ1-4; a weak D match, TRBD1 (6 bases). This CDR3 is built from 16 residues. The V gene lost 1 base and the J gene lost 2 bases, with 12 bases spanning the gap. The germline V gene encodes CDR1 SGHKS and CDR2 YYEKEE (reference sequence).

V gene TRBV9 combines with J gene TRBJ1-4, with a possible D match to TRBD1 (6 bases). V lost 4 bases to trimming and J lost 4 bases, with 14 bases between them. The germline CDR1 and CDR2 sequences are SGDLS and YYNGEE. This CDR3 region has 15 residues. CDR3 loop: CASSPADRNNEKLFF. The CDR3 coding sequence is TGTGCCAGCAGCCCCGCGGACAGAAATAATGAAAAACTGTTTTTT.

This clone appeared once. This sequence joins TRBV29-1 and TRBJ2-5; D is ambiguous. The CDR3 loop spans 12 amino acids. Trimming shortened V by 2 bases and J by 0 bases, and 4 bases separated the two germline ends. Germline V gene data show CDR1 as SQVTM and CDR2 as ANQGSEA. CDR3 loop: CSVETHQETQYF. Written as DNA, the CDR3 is TGCAGCGTTGAAACCCACCAAGAGACCCAGTACTTC. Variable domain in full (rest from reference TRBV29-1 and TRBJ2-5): SAVISQKPSRDICQRGTSLTIQCQVDSQVTMMFWYRQQPGQSLTLIATANQGSEATYESGFVIDKFPISRPNLTFSTLTVSNMSPEDSSIYLCSVETHQETQYFGPGTRLLVL.

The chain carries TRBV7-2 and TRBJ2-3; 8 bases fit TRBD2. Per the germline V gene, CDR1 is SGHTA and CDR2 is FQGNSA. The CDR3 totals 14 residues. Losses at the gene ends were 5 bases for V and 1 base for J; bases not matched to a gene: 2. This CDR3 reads CASSPTSGTDTQYF. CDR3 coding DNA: TGTGCCAGCAGCCCGACTAGCGGCACAGATACGCAGTATTTT.

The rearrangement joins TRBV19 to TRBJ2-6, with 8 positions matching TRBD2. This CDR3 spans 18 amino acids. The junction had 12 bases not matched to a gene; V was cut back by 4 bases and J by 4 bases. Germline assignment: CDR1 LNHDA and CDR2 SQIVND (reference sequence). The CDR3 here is CASSTPGLGGAGANVLTF. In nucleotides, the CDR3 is TGTGCCAGTAGTACGCCGGGACTAGGGGGGGCGGGGGCCAACGTCCTGACTTTC.

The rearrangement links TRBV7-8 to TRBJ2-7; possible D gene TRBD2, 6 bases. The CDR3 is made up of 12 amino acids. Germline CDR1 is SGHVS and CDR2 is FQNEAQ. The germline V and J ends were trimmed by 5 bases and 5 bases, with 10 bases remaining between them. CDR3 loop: CASSREYHEQYF. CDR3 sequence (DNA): TGTGCCAGCAGCCGGGAGTACCACGAGCAGTACTTC.

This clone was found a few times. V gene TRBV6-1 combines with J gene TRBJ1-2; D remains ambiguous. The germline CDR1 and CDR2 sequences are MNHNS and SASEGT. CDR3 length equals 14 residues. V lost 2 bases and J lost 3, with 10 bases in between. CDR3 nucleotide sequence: TGTGCCAGCAGTGAATCATTCGAGTACTATGGCTACACCTTC. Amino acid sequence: CASSESFEYYGYTF.

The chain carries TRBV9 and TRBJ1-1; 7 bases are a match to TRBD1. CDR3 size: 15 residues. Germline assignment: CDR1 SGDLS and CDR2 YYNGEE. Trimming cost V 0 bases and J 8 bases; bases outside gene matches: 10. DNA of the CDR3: TGTGCCAGCAGCGTAGTTCAAGGAGGAGGGGGCGAAGCTTTCTTT. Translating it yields CASSVVQGGGGEAFF.

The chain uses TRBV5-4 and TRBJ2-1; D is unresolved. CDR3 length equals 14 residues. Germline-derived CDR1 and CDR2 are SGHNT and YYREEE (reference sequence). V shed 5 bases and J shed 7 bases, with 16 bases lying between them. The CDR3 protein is CASRPRLGRNEQFF. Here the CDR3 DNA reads TGTGCCAGCAGACCCCGGTTAGGTCGGAATGAGCAGTTCTTC.

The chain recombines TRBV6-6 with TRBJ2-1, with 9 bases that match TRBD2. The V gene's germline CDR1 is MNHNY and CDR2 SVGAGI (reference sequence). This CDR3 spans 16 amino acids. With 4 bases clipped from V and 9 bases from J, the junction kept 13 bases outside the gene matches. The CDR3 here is CASSSTSGATLGEQFF. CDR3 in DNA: TGTGCCAGCAGTTCGACTAGCGGAGCCACCCTGGGTGAGCAGTTCTTC.

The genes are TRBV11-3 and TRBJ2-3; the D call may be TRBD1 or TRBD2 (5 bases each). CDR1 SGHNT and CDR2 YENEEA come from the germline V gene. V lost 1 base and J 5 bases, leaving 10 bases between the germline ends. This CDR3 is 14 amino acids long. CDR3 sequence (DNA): TGTGCCAGCAGCTTAGTACGGGGCATAGATACGCAGTATTTT. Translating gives CASSLVRGIDTQYF. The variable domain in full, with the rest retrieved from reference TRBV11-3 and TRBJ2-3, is EAGVVQSPRYKIIEKKQPVAFWCNPISGHNTLYWYLQNLGQGPELLIRYENEEAVDDSQLPKDRFSAERLKGVDSTLKIQPAELGDSAVYLCASSLVRGIDTQYFGPGTRLTVL.

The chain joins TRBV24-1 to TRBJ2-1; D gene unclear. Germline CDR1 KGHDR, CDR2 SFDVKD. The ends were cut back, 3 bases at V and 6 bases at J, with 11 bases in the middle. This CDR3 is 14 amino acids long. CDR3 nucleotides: TGTGCCACCAGTGATGGTGGAGCTGTCAATGAGCAGTTCTTC. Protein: CATSDGGAVNEQFF.

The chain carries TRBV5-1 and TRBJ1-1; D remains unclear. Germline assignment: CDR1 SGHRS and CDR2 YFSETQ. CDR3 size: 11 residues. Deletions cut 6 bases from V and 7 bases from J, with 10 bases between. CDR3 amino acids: CASTLGGEAFF. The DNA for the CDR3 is TGCGCCAGCACCCTGGGTGGTGAAGCTTTCTTT.

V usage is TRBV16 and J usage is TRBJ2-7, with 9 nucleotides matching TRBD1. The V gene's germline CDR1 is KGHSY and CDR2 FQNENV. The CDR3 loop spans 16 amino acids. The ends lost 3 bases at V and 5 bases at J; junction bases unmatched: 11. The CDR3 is CASSQRFTGGTDEQYF. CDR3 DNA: TGTGCCAGCAGCCAGCGGTTCACAGGGGGCACGGACGAGCAGTACTTC.

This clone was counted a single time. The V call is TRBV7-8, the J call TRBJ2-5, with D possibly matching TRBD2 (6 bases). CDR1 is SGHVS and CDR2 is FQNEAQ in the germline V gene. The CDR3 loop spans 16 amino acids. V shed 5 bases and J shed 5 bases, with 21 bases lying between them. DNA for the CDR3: TGTGCCAGCAGCAGAATAGGGGTGCGGGGCGAGGAGACCCAGTACTTC. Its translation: CASSRIGVRGEETQYF.

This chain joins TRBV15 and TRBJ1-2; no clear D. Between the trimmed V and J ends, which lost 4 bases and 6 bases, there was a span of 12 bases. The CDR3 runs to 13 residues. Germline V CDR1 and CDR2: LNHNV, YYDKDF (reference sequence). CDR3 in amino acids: CATSIQEIDGYTF. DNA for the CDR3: TGTGCCACCAGCATTCAGGAAATTGATGGCTACACCTTC.

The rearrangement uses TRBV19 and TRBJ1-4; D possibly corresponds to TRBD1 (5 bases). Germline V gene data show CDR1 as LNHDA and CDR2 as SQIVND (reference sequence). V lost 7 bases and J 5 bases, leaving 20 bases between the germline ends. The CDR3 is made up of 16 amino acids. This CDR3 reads CASNPRRGRANEKLFF. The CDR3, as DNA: TGTGCCAGTAACCCCCGGAGGGGAAGGGCGAATGAAAAACTGTTTTTT.

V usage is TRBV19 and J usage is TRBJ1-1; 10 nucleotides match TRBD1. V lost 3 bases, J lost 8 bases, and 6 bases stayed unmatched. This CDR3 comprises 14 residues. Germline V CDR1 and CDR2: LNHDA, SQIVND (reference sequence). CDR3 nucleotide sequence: TGTGCCAGTAGTATGAGGGACAGGGGTTGGGAAGCTTTCTTT. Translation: CASSMRDRGWEAFF.

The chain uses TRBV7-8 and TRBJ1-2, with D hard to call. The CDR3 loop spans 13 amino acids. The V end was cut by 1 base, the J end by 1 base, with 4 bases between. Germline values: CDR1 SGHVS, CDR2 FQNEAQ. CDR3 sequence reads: CASSLGGNYGYTF. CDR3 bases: TGTGCCAGCAGCTTAGGGGGTAACTATGGCTACACCTTC.